This T cell receptor (beta chain) comes out of a study of beta chain features in type 1 diabetes. Findings and limits, study-wide: All four CD4+ subsets of Type 1 diabetes patients contained TCRB CDR3s that were moderately but significantly shorter.

In this sample, this clone turned up a few times. Its antigen is unidentified. The same CDR3 is also encoded by other DNA sequences in this sample. Germline loops: CDR1 SNHLY, CDR2 FYNNEI. Germline trimming cut 1 base from V and 1 base from J; bases unmatched to any gene: 1. The CDR3 totals 16 residues. Expressed TCRB transcripts were sequenced because the isolated RNA had all been reverse transcribed beforehand. The table came from immunoSEQ multiplex PCR; TCRdb's copy has only in-frame clones and leaves some out. The data hold 640,000 or so clones, with 13% observed a single time. Sequencing was done on a sample of naive CD4+ T cells from blood. The chain is built from TRBV2 and TRBJ2-2; TRBD1 matches at 9 bases. The origin of this receptor is a man between 18 and 35 years old with type 1 diabetes. In nucleotides, the CDR3 is TGTGCCAGCAGTGAAGTGGGACAGGGGAACACCGGGGAGCTGTTTTTT. Its translation is CASSEVGQGNTGELFF.